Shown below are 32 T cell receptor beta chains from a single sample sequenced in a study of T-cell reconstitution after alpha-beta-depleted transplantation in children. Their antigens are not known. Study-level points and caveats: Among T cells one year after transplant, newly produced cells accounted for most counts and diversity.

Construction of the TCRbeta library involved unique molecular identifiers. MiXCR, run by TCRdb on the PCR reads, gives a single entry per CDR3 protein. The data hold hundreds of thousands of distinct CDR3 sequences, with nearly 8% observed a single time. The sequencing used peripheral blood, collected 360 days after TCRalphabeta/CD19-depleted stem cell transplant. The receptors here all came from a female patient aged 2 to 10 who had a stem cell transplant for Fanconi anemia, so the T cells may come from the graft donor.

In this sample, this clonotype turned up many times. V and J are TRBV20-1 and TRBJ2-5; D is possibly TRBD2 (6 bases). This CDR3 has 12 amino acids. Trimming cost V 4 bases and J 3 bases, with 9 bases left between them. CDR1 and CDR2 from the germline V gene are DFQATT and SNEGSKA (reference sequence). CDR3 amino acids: CSATKREETQYF. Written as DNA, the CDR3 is TGCAGTGCTACGAAGCGGGAAGAGACCCAGTACTTC.

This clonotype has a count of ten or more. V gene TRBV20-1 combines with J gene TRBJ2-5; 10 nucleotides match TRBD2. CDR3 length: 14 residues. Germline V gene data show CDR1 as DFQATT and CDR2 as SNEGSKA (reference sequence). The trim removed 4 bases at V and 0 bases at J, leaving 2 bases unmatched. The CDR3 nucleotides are TGCAGTGCTACTGGACTAGCGGACCAAGAGACCCAGTACTTC. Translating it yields CSATGLADQETQYF.

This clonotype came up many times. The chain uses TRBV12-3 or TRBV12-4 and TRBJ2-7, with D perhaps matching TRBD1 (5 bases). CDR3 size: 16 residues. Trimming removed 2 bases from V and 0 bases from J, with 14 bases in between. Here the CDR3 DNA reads TGTGCCAGCAGTTTAAGGTTGACAGAGACCTCCTACGAGCAGTACTTC. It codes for CASSLRLTETSYEQYF.

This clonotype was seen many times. The CDR3 sequence is CASSLPGAAGNTIYF. CDR3 DNA: TGTGCCAGCAGTTTGCCGGGGGCCGCTGGAAACACCATATATTTT. The V and J genes are TRBV12-3 or TRBV12-4 and TRBJ1-3; D might be TRBD1 (6 bases). CDR3 length: 15 residues. Trimming cost V 3 bases and J 2 bases, with 11 bases left between them.

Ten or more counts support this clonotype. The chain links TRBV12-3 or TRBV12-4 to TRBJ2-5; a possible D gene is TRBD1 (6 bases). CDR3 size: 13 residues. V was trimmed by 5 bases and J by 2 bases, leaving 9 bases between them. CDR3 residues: CASSKGTQETQYF. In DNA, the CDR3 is TGTGCCAGCAGTAAGGGGACACAAGAGACCCAGTACTTC.

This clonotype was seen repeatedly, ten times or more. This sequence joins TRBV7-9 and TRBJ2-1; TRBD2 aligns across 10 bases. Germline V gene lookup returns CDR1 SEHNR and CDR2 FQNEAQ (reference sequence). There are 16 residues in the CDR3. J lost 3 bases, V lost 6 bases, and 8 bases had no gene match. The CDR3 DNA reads TGTGCCAGCAGTCCACCTAGCGGGGGCCTCTACAATGAGCAGTTCTTC. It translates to CASSPPSGGLYNEQFF.

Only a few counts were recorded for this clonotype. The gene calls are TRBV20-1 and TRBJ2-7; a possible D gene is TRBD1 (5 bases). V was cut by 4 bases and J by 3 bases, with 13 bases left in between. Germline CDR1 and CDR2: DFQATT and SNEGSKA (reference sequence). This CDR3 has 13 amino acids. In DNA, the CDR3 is TGCAGTGCTATAACAGGCGGAAACTACGAGCAGTACTTC. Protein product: CSAITGGNYEQYF.

This CDR3 reads CASSQAGRMNTEAFF. CDR3 DNA: TGTGCCAGCAGCCAAGCCGGGAGGATGAACACTGAAGCTTTCTTT. This chain uses TRBV6-2 or TRBV6-3 with TRBJ1-1; D gene ambiguous. The CDR3 has 15 amino acids. V lost 6 bases to trimming and J lost 0 bases, with 14 bases between them. CDR1 is MNHEY, CDR2 SVGEGT, per germline.

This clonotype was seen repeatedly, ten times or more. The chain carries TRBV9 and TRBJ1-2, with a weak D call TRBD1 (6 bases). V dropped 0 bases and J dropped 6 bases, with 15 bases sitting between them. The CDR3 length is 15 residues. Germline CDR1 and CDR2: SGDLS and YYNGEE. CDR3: CASSVAFFGTNGYTF. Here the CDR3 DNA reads TGTGCCAGCAGCGTAGCTTTCTTCGGGACAAATGGCTACACCTTC.

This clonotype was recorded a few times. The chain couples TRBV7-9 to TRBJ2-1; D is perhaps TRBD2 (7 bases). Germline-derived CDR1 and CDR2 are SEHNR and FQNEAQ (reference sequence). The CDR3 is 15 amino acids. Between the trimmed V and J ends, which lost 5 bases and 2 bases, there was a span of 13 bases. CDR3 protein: CASSQPGGPYNEQFF. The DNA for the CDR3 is TGTGCCAGCAGCCAGCCCGGGGGGCCCTACAATGAGCAGTTCTTC.

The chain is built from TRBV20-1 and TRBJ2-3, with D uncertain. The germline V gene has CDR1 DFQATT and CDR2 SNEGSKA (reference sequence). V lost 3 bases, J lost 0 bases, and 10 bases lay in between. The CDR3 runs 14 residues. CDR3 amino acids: CSASSTESTDTQYF. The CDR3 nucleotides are TGCAGTGCTAGTAGTACAGAGAGCACAGATACGCAGTATTTT.

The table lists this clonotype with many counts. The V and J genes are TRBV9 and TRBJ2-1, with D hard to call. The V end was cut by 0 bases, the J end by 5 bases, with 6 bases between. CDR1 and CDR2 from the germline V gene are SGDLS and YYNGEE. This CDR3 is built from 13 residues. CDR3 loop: CASSVGVHNEQFF. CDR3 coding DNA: TGTGCCAGCAGCGTAGGGGTTCACAATGAGCAGTTCTTC.

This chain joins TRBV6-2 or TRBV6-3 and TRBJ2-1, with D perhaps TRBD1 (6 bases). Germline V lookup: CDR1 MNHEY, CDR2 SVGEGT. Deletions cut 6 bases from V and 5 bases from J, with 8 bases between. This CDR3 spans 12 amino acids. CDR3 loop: CASRRTDNEQFF. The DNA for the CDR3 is TGTGCCAGCAGAAGGACAGACAATGAGCAGTTCTTC.

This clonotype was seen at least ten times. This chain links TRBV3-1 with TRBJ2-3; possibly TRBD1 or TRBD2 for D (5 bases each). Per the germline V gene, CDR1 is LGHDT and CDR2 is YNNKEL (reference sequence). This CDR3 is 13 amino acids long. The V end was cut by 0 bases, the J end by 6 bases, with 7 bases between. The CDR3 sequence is CASSQEGEDTQYF. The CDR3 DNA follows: TGTGCCAGCAGCCAAGAAGGGGAGGATACGCAGTATTTT.

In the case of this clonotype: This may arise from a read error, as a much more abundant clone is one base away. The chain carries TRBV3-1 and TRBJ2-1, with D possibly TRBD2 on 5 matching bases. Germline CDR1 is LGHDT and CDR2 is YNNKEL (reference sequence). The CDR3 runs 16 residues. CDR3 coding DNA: TGTGCCTGCAGCCAAGGTTGGCGCGGGCCATACAATGAGCAGTTCTTC. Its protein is CACSQGWRGPYNEQFF.

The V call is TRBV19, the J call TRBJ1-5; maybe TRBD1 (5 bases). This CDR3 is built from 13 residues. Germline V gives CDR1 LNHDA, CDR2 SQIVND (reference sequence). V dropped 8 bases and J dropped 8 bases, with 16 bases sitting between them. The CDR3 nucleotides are TGTGCCAGTTGTCAGGGAAAATTTGAGCCCCAGCATTTT. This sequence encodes CASCQGKFEPQHF.

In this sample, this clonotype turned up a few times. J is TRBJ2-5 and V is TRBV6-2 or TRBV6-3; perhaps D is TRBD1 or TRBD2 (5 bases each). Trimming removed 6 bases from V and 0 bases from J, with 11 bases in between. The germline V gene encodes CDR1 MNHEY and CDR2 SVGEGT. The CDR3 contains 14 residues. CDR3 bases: TGTGCCAGCAGCTCCGGGACGTACCAAGAGACCCAGTACTTC. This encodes CASSSGTYQETQYF.

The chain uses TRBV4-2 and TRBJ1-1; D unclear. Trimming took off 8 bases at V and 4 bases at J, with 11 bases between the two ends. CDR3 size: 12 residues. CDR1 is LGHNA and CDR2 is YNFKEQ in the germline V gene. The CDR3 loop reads CASGHGVTEAFF. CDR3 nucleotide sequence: TGTGCCAGCGGTCACGGGGTCACTGAAGCTTTCTTT.

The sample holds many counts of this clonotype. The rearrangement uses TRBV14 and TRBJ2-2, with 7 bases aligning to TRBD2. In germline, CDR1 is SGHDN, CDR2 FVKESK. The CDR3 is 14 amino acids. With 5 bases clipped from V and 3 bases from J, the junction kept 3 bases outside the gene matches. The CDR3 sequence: CASSRDYYTGELFF. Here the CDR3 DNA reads TGTGCCAGCAGCAGGGACTACTACACCGGGGAGCTGTTTTTT.

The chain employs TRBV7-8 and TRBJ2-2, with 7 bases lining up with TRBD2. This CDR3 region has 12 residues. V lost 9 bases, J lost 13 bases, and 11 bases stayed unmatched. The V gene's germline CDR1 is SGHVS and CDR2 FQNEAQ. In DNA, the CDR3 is TGTGCCAGTGAAAATCCCGGGGGGAGGCTGTTTTTT. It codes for CASENPGGRLFF. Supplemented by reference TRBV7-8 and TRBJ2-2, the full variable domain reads GAGVSQSPRYKVAKRGQDVALRCDPISGHVSLFWYQQALGQGPEFLTYFQNEAQLDKSGLPSDRFFAERPEGSVSTLKIQRTQQEDSAVYLCASENPGGRLFFGEGSRLTVL.

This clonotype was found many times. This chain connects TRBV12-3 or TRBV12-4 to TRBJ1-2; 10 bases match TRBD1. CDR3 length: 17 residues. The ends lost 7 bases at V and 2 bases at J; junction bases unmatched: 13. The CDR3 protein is CASTLLSGTGENYGYTF. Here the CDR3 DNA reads TGTGCCAGCACCCTCCTCTCCGGGACAGGGGAGAACTATGGCTACACCTTC.

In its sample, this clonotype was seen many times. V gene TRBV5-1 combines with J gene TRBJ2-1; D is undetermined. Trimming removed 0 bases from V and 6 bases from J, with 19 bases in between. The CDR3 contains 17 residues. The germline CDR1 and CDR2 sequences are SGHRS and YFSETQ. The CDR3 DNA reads TGCGCCAGCAGCTTGGCAACCGGGCAGATCCTATTCAATGAGCAGTTCTTC. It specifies CASSLATGQILFNEQFF.

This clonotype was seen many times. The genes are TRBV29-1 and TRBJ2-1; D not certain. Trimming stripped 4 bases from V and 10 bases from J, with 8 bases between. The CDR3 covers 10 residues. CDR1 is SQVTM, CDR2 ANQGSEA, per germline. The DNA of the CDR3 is TGCAGCGTTGGGGCCCCCGAGCAGTTCTTC. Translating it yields CSVGAPEQFF.

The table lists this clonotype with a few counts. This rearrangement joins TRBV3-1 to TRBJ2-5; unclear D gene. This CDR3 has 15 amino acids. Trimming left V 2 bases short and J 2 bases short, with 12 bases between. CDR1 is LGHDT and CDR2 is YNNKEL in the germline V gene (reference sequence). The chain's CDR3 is CASSQTSAVQETQYF. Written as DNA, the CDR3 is TGTGCCAGCAGCCAAACATCGGCAGTGCAAGAGACCCAGTACTTC.

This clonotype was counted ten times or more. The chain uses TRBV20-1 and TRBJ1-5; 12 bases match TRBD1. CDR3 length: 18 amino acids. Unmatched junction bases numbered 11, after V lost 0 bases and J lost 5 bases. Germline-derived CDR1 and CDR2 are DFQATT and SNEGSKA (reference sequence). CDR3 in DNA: TGCAGTGCTAGAGATAGGGACAGGGGGCTACCCCTCTATCAGCCCCAGCATTTT. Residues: CSARDRDRGLPLYQPQHF.

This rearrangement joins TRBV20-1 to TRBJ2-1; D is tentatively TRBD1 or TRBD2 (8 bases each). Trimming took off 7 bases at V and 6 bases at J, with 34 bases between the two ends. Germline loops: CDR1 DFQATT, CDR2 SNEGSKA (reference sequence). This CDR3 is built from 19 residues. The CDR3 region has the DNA TGCAGTGTTAGGGGGTGGCGACAGGGGCCTTGGACTAGCCCCAATGAGCAGTTCTTC. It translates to CSVRGWRQGPWTSPNEQFF.

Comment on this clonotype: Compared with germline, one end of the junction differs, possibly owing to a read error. CDR3 protein: CASSPKTGGAETQNF. The CDR3 nucleotides read TGTGCCAGCTCACCAAAGACAGGGGGCGCAGAGACCCAGAACTTC. The genes are TRBV18 and TRBJ2-5; 10 bases are a match to TRBD1. CDR3 length: 15 amino acids. The germline V gene encodes CDR1 KGHSH and CDR2 LQKENI.

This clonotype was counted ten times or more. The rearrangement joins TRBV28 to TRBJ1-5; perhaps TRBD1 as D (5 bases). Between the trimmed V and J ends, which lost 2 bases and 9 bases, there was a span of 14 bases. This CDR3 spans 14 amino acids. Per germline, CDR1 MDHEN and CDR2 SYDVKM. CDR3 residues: CASSLVQEGRPQHF. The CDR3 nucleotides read TGTGCCAGCAGTTTAGTCCAGGAGGGGAGGCCCCAGCATTTT.

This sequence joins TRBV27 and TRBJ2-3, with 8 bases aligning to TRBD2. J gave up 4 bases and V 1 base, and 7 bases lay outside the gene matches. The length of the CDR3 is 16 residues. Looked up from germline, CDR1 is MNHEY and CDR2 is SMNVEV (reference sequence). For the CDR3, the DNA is TGTGCCAGCAGTTTATTGGCGGGGGGTGGCGCAGATACGCAGTATTTT. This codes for CASSLLAGGGADTQYF.

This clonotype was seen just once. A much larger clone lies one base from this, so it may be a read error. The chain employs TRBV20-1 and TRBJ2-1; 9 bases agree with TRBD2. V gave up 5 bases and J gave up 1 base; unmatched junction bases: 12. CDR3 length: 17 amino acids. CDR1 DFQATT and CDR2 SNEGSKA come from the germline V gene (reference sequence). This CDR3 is CSAPFFIAGDSYNEQFF. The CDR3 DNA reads TGCAGTGCTCCCTTTTTCATAGCGGGAGATTCCTACAATGAGCAGTTCTTC.

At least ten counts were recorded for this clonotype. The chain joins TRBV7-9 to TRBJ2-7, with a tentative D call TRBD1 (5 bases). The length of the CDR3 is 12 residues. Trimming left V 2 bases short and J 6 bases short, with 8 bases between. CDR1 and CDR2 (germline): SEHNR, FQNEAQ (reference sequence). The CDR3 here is CASSLQGGEQYV. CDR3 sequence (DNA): TGTGCCAGCAGCTTACAGGGCGGCGAGCAGTACGTC.

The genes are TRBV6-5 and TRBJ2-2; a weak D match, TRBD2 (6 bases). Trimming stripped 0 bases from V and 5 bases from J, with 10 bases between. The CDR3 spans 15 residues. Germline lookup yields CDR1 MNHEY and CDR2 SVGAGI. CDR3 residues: CASSYSPGGTGELFF. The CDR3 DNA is TGTGCCAGCAGTTACTCCCCCGGGGGAACCGGGGAGCTGTTTTTT.